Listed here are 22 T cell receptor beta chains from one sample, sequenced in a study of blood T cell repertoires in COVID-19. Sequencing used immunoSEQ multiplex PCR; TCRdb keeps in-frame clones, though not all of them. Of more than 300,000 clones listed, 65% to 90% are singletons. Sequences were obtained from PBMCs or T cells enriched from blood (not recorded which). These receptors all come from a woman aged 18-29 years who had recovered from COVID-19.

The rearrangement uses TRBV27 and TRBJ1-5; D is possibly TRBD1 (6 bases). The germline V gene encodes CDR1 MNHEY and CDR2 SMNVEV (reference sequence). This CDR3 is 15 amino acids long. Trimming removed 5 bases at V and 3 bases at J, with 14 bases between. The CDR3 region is CASSVRGGVNQPQHF. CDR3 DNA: TGTGCCAGCAGTGTCAGGGGAGGGGTCAATCAGCCCCAGCATTTT.

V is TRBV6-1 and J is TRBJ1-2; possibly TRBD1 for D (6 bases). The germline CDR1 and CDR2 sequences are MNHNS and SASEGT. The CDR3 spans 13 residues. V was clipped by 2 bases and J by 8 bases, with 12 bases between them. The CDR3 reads CASSERGTPGYTF. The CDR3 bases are TGTGCCAGCAGTGAAAGGGGGACCCCCGGCTACACCTTC.

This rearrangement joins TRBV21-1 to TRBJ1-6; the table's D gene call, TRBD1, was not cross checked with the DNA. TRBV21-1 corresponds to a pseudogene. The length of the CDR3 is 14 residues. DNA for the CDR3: TGTGCCAGCAGCAAAAATCAGGGAAATTCACCCCTCCACTTT. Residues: CASSKNQGNSPLHF.

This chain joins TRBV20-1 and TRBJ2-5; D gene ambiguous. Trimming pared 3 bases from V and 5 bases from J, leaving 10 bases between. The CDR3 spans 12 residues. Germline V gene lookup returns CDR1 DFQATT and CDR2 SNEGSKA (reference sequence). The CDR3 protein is CSASSSSETQYF. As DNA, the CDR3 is TGCAGTGCTAGTAGCTCCTCGGAGACCCAGTACTTC.

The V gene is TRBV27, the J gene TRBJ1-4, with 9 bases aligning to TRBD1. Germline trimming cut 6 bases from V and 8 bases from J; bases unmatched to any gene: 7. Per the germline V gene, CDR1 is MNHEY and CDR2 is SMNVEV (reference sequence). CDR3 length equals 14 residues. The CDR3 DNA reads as TGTGCCAGCAGATCCAACAGGGGGCTCGAAAAACTGTTTTTT. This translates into CASRSNRGLEKLFF. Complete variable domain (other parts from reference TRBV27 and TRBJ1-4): EAQVTQNPRYLITVTGKKLTVTCSQNMNHEYMSWYRQDPGLGLRQIYYSMNVEVTDKGDVPEGYKVSRKEKRNFPLILESPSPNQTSLYFCASRSNRGLEKLFFGSGTQLSVL.

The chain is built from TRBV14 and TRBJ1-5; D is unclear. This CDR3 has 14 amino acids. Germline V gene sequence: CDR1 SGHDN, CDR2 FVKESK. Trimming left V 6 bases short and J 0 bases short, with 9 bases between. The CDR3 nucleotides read TGTGCCAGCAGTTATGAGGGTAGCAATCAGCCCCAGCATTTT. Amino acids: CASSYEGSNQPQHF. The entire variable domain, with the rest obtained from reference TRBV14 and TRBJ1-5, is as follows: EAGVTQFPSHSVIEKGQTVTLRCDPISGHDNLYWYRRVMGKEIKFLLHFVKESKQDESGMPNNRFLAERTGGTYSTLKVQPAELEDSGVYFCASSYEGSNQPQHFGDGTRLSIL.

CDR3 sequence (DNA): TGCGCCAGCACCCCTATGGGGACAGGGGACGAGACCCAGTACTTC. Its translation is CASTPMGTGDETQYF. This rearrangement joins TRBV10-2 to TRBJ2-5; 10 bases fit TRBD1. Trimming at V came to 7 bases and at J to 5 bases, leaving 10 bases not matched to a gene. CDR3 length equals 15 residues. The germline gives CDR1 WSHSY, CDR2 SAAADI.

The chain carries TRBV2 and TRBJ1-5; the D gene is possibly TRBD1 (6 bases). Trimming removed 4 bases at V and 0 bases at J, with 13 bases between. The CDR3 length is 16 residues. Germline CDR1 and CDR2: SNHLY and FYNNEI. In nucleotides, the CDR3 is TGTGCCAGCAGTGCCAGGACAGTCCTTAGCAATCAGCCCCAGCATTTT. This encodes CASSARTVLSNQPQHF.

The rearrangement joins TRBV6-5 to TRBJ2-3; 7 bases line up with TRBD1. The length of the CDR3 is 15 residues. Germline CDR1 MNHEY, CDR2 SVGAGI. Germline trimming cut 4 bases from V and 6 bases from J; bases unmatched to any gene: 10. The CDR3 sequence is CASSSWTGQMDTQYF. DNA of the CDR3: TGTGCCAGCAGTTCCTGGACAGGACAGATGGATACGCAGTATTTT.

The CDR3 protein is CASSPYGANEKLFF. DNA of the CDR3: TGTGCCAGCAGTCCATACGGAGCTAATGAAAAACTGTTTTTT. This chain connects TRBV27 to TRBJ1-4; D not certain. The CDR3 spans 14 residues. Germline CDR1 MNHEY, CDR2 SMNVEV (reference sequence). V was shortened by 5 bases and J by 3 bases, with 10 bases between the two germline ends.

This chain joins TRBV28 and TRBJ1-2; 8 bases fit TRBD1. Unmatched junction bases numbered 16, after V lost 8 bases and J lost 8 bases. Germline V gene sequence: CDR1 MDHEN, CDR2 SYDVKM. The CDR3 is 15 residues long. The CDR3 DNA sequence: TGTGCCAGCGTTGGGGCAGGGGGCACTCCATGGGGCTACACCTTC. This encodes CASVGAGGTPWGYTF.

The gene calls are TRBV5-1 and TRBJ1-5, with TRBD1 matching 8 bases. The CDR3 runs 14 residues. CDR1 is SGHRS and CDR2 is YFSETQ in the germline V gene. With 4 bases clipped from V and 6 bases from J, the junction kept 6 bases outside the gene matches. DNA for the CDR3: TGCGCCAGCAGCGCGACAGGGGAGGGTCAGCCCCAGCATTTT. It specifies CASSATGEGQPQHF.

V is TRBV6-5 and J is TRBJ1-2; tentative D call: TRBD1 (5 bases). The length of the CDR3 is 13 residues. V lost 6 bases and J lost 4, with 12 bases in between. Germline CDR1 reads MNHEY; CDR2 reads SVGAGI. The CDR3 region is CASSRRDSYGYTF. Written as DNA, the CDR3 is TGTGCCAGCAGCCGACGGGACTCCTATGGCTACACCTTC.

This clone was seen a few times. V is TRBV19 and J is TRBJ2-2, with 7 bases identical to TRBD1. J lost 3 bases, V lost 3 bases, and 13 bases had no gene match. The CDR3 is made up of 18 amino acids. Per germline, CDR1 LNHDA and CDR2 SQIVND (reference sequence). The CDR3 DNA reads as TGTGCCAGTAGTATGCGGACACAGACAGGGCGGTACACCGGGGAGCTGTTTTTT. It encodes CASSMRTQTGRYTGELFF.

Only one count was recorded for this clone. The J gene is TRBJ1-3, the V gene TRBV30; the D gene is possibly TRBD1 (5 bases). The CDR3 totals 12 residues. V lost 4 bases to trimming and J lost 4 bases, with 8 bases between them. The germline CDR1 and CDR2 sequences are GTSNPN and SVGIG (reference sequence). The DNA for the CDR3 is TGTGCCTGGACCAGACAGGGAAACACCATATATTTT. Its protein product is CAWTRQGNTIYF.

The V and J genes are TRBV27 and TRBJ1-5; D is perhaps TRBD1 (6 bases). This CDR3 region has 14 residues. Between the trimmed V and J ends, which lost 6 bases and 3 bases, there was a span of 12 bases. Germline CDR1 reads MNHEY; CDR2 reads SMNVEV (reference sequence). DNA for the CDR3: TGTGCCAGCAGCCAAGGGGGAACCAATCAGCCCCAGCATTTT. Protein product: CASSQGGTNQPQHF.

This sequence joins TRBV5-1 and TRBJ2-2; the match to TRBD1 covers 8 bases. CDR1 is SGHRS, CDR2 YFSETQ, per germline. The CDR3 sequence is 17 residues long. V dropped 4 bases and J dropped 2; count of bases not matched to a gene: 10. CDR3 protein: CASSPTPDRGNTGELFF. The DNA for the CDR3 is TGCGCCAGCAGCCCAACCCCTGACAGGGGAAACACCGGGGAGCTGTTTTTT.

As DNA, the CDR3 is TGTGCCAGCTCTCTCCTGGACAGGGACTACACCTTC. Its translation is CASSLLDRDYTF. V usage is TRBV18 and J usage is TRBJ1-2; 8 bases line up with TRBD1. With 6 bases clipped from V and 10 bases from J, the junction kept 7 bases outside the gene matches. From germline, CDR1 is KGHSH and CDR2 LQKENI. The CDR3 length is 12 residues.

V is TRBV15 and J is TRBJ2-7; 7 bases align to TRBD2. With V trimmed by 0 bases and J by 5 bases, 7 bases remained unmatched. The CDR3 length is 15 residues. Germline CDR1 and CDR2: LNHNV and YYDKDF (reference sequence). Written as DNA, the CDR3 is TGTGCCACCAGCAGAGATGCGCGGGAGATGAACGAGCAGTACTTC. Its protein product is CATSRDAREMNEQYF.

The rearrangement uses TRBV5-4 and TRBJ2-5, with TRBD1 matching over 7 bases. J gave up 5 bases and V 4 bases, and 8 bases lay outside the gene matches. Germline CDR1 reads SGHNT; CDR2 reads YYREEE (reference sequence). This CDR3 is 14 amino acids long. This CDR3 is CASSTKTGKETQYF. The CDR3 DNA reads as TGTGCCAGCAGCACGAAGACAGGGAAGGAGACCCAGTACTTC.

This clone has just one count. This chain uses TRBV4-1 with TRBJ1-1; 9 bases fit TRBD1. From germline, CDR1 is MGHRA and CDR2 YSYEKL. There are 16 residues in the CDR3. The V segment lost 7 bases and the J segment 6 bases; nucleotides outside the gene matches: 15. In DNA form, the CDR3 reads TGCGCCAGCAAACCGGGACAGGGCCCCTTGGGGGCTGAAGCTTTCTTT. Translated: CASKPGQGPLGAEAFF.

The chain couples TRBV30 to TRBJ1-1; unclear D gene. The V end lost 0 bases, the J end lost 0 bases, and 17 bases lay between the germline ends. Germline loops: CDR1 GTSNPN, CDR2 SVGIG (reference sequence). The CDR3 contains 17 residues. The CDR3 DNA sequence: TGTGCCTGGAGTGTACCCCGGGTAGGCGGCATGAACACTGAAGCTTTCTTT. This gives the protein CAWSVPRVGGMNTEAFF.